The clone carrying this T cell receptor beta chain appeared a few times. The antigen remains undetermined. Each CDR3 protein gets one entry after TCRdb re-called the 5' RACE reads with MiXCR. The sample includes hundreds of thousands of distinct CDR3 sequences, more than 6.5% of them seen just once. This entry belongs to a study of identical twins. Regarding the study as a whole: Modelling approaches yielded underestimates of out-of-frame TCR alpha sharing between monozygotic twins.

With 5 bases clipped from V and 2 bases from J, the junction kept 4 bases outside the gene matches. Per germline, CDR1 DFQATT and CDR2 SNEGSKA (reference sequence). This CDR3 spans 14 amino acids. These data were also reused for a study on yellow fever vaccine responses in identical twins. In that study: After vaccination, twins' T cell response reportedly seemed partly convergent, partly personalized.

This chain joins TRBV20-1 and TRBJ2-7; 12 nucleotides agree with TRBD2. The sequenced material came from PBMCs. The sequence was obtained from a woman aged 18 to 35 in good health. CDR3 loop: CSAGRLAGAYEQYF. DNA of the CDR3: TGCAGTGCTGGAAGACTAGCGGGGGCCTACGAGCAGTACTTC.